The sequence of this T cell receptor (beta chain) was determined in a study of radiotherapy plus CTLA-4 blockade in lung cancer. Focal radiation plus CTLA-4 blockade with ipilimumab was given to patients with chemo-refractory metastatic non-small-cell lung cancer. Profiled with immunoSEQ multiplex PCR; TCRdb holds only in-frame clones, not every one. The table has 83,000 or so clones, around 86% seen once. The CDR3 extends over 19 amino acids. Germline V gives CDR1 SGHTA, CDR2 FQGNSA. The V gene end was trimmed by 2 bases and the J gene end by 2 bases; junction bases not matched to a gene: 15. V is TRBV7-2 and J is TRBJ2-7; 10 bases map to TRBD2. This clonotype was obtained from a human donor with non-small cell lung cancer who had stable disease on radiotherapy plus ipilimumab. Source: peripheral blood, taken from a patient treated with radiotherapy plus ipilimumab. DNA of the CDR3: TGTGCCAGCAGCTTACGAGTAGCGGGGGGACTCATCCTAACCTACGAGCAGTACTTC. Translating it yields CASSLRVAGGLILTYEQYF.